The clone carrying this T cell receptor beta chain was observed a single time. Its target is not known. The table came from immunoSEQ multiplex PCR; TCRdb's copy has only in-frame clones and leaves some out. The profile covers about 680,000 clones, with more than 70% appearing a single time and under 2% taken by the ten largest. The data were obtained in a study of shared clonotypes between healthy human individuals. CDR3 length equals 15 residues. The germline V gene has CDR1 SGHTA and CDR2 FQGNSA. Trimming pared 1 base from V and 5 bases from J, leaving 11 bases between. Findings and caveats of the study: Clonotypes not shared had lower generation probabilities than those common to all four donors. Sampling involved blood alone; tissue repertoires likely differ. Memory subsets had estimated richness that was generally smaller than that of naive subsets.

This chain uses TRBV7-2 with TRBJ2-2; the D gene is possibly TRBD1 (5 bases). Sequencing used memory CD4+ T cells sorted from blood. Subset defined: CD45RA-negative fraction. The TCR was taken from a woman younger than 45 in good health. DNA of the CDR3: TGTGCCAGCAGCTTAGTGTCAGGGCGGACCGGGGAGCTGTTTTTT. This gives the protein CASSLVSGRTGELFF.